This T cell receptor (beta chain) was identified in a study of shared clonotypes between healthy human individuals. The study, taken as a whole, reports: Generation of non-shared clonotypes was less probable than generation of clonotypes shared by all four donors.

V shed 5 bases and J shed 6 bases, with 17 bases lying between them. The CDR3 sequence is 14 residues long. Germline CDR1 is SGHAT and CDR2 is FQNNGV. From CD4+ cells came CD45RA+ naive and CD45RA-negative memory subsets. To note about this clone: What it recognizes is unknown.

Clones were sequenced by immunoSEQ multiplex PCR, and TCRdb holds only the in-frame ones, with some missing. The table lists fewer than 1.4 million clones, around 78% of them singletons. The chain uses TRBV11-2 and TRBJ2-7, with unresolved D. The sequence was collected from a young man in good health. Some clones in this sample may be carry-over from other donors' samples. Sequenced sample: memory CD4+ T cells from PBMCs. Described subset: CD45RA-negative fraction. The CDR3 sequence is CASSPHPSSPEQYF. The CDR3 DNA follows: TGTGCCAGCAGCCCCCATCCCTCCTCTCCCGAGCAGTACTTC.